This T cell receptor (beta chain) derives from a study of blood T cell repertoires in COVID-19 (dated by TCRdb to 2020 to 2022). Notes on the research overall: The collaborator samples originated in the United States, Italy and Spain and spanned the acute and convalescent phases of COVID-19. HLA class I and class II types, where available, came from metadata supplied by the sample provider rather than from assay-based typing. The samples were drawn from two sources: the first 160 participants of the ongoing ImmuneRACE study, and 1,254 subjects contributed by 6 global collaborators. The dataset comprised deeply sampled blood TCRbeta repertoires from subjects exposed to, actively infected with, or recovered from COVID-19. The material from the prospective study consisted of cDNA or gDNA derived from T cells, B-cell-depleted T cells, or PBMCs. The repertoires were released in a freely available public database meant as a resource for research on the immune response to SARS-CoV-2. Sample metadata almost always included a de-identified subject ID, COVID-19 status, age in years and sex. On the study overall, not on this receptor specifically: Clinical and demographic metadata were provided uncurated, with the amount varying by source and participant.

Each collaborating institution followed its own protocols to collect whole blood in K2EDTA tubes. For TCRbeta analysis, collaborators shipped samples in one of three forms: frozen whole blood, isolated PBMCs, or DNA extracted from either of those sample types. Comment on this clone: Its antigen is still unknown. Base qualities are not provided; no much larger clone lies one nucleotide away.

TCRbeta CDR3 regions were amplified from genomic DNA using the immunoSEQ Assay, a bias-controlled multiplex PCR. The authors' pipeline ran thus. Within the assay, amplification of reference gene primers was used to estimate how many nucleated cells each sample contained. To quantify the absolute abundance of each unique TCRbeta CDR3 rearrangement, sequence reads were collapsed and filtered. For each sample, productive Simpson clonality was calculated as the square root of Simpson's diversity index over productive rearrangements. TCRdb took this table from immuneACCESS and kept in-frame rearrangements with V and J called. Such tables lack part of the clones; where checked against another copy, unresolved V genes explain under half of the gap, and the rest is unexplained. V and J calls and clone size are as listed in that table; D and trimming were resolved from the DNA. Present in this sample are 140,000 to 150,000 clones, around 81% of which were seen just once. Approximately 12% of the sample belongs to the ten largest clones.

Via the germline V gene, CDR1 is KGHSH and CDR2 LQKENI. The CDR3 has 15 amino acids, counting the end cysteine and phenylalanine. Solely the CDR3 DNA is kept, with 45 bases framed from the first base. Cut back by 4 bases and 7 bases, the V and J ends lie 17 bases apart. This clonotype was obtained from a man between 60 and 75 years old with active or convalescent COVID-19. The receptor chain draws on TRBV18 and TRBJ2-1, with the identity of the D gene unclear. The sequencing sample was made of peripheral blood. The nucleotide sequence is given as TGTGCCAGCTCACAGACACTCCAGATTGTTAATGAGCAGTTCTTC. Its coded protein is CASSQTLQIVNEQFF.